The 3 T cell receptor beta chains below were found in one sample sequenced in a study of regulatory T cells in long-lasting Graves disease. Documented time point: persistent/refractory GD, antithyroid drugs over 5 years with positive TRAb. The TCR library was made from RNA that had been extracted from PBMCs in TRIzol. Building of the TCR beta libraries involved iRepertoire HTBI primers and Arm-PCR of CDR3 regions. TCRdb fed the multiplex PCR reads into MiXCR, producing one record per CDR3 protein. This repertoire shows 700,000 or so distinct CDR3 sequences, approximately 29% found once; its top ten account for around 42%. Sequenced here: peripheral blood mononuclear cells (PBMCs), sampled when the disease was refractory, from a patient treated with antithyroid drugs. The source is a female donor with Graves disease.

This clonotype has a handful of counts. The chain carries TRBV12-3 or TRBV12-4 and TRBJ2-7, with D uncertain. The CDR3 contains 14 residues. The ends were cut back, 1 base at V and 6 bases at J, with 13 bases in the middle. CDR3 sequence: CASSLVSVEFEQYF. The CDR3 region has the DNA TGTGCCAGCAGTTTAGTATCGGTCGAATTCGAGCAGTACTTC.

The chain joins TRBV9 to TRBJ1-1, with 8 bases identical to TRBD1. Germline CDR1 reads SGDLS; CDR2 reads YYNGEE. The length of the CDR3 is 17 residues. V lost 0 bases and J lost 0; bases outside the gene matches: 7. CDR3 bases: TGTGCCAGCAGCGTAGACAGGGGGGGGACTTTGAACACTGAAGCTTTCTTT. Its translation is CASSVDRGGTLNTEAFF.

This clonotype was counted at least ten times. This chain uses TRBV28 with TRBJ1-4; D may be TRBD1 (5 bases). Germline V CDR1 and CDR2: MDHEN, SYDVKM. The CDR3 spans 17 residues. The V end was cut by 5 bases, the J end by 7 bases, with 23 bases between. For the CDR3, the DNA is TGTGCCAGCAGTGCCGCGCTCTCGACGTACAGGAGTGAAAAACTGTTTTTT. Encoded protein: CASSAALSTYRSEKLFF.